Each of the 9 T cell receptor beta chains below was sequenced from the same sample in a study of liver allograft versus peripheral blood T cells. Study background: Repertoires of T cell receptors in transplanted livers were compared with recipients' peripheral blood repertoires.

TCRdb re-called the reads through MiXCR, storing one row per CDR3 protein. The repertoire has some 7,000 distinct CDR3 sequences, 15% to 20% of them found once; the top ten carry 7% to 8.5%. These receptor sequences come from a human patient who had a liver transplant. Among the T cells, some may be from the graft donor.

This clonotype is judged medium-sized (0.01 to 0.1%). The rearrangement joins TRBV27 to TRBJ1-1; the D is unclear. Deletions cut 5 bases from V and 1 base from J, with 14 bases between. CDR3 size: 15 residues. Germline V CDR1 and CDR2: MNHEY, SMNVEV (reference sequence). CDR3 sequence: CASSVGPGRNTEAFF. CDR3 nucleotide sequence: TGTGCCAGCAGTGTAGGACCCGGACGGAACACTGAAGCTTTCTTT.

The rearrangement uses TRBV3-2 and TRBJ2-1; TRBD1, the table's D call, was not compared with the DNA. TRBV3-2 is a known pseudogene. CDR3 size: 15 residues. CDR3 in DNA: TGTGCCAGCAGCCAAGATCAAAAGGGGCGGGATGAGCAGTTCTTC. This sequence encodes CASSQDQKGRDEQFF.

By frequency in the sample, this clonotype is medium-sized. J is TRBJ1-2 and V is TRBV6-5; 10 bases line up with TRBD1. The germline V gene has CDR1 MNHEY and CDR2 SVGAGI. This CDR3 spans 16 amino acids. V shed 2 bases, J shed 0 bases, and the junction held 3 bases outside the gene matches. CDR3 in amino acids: CASSYTGTGANYGYTF. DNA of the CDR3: TGTGCCAGCAGTTACACGGGGACAGGGGCTAACTATGGCTACACCTTC.

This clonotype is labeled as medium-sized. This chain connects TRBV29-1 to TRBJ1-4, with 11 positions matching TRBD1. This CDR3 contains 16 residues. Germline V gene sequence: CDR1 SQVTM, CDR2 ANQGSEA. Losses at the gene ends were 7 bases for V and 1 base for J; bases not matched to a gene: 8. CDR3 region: CSAGTGGLVTNEKLFF. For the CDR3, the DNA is TGCAGCGCCGGGACAGGGGGTTTAGTAACTAATGAAAAACTGTTTTTT.

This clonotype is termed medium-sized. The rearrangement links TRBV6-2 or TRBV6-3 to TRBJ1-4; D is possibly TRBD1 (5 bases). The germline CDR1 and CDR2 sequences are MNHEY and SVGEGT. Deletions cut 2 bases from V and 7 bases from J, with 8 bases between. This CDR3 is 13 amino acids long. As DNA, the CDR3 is TGTGCCAGCAGTTACGGCAGGGCTGAAAAACTGTTTTTT. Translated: CASSYGRAEKLFF.

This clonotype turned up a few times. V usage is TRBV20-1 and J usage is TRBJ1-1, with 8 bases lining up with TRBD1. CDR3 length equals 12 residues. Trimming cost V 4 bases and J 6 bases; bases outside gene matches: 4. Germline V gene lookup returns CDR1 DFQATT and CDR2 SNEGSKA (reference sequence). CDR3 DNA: TGCAGTGCTACTGACAGGGGCTCTGAAGCTTTCTTT. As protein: CSATDRGSEAFF.

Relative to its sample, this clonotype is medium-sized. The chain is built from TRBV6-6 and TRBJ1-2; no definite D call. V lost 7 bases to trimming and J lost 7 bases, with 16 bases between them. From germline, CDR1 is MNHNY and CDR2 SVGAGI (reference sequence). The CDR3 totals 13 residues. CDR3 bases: TGTGCCAGCAATCGGCCCCTAGCCATTGGCTACACCTTC. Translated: CASNRPLAIGYTF.

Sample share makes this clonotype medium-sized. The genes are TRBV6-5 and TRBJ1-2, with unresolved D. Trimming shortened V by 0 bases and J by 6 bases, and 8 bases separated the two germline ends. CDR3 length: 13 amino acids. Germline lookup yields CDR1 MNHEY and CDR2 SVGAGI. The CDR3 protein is CASSYSGENGYTF. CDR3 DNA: TGTGCCAGCAGTTACTCCGGCGAAAATGGCTACACCTTC.

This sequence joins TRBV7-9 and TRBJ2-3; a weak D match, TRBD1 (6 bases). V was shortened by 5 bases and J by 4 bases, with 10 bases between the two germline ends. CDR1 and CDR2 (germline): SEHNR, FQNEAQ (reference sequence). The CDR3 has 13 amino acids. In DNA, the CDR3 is TGTGCCAGCAGCCCCAGGGGCCCAGATACGCAGTATTTT. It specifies CASSPRGPDTQYF. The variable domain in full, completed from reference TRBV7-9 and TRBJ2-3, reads DTGVSQNPRHKITKRGQNVTFRCDPISEHNRLYWYRQTLGQGPEFLTYFQNEAQLEKSRLLSDRFSAERPKGSFSTLEIQRTEQGDSAMYLCASSPRGPDTQYFGPGTRLTVL.